Reported below is one TCR beta chain. The CDR3 has 13 amino acids. Germline CDR1 and CDR2: MNHNY and SVGAGI (reference sequence). This record comes from a study of blood T cells in healthy people across ages. A second PCR, run for about 6 to 12 cycles, used a sample-barcoded 5' primer plus a J-beta primer mix. TCRdb independently ran MiXCR on the 5' RACE reads; one entry per CDR3 protein. The table lists hundreds of thousands of distinct CDR3 sequences, more than 50% of them singletons. Material: blood. This chain uses TRBV6-6 with TRBJ2-4; 9 nucleotides agree with TRBD1. The DNA end favors TRBJ2-7, so the J call may be wrong. The sequence derives from a man aged 35-49 years in good health. The CDR3 DNA reads as TGTGCCAGCAGGCCGGGACAGGGCTACGAGCAGTACTTC. Protein product: CASRPGQGYEQYF.